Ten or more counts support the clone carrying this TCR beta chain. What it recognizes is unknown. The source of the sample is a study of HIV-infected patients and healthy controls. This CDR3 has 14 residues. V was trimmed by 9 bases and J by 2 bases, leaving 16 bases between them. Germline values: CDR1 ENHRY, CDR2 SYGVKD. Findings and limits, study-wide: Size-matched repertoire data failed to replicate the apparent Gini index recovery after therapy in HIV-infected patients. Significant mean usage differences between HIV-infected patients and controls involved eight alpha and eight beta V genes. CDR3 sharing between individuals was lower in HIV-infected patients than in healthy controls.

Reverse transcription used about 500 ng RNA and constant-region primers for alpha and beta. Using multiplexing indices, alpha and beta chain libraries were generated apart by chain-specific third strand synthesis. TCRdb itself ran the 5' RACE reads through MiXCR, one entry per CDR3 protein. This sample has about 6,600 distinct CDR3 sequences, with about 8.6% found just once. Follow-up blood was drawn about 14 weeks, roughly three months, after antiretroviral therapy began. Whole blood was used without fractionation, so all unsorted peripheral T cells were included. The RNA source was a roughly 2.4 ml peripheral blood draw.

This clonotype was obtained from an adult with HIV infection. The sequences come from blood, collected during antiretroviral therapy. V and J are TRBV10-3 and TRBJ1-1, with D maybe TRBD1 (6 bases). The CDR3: CAIGRGQGNTEAFF. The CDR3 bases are TGTGCCATTGGACGGGGGCAAGGAAACACTGAAGCTTTCTTT.